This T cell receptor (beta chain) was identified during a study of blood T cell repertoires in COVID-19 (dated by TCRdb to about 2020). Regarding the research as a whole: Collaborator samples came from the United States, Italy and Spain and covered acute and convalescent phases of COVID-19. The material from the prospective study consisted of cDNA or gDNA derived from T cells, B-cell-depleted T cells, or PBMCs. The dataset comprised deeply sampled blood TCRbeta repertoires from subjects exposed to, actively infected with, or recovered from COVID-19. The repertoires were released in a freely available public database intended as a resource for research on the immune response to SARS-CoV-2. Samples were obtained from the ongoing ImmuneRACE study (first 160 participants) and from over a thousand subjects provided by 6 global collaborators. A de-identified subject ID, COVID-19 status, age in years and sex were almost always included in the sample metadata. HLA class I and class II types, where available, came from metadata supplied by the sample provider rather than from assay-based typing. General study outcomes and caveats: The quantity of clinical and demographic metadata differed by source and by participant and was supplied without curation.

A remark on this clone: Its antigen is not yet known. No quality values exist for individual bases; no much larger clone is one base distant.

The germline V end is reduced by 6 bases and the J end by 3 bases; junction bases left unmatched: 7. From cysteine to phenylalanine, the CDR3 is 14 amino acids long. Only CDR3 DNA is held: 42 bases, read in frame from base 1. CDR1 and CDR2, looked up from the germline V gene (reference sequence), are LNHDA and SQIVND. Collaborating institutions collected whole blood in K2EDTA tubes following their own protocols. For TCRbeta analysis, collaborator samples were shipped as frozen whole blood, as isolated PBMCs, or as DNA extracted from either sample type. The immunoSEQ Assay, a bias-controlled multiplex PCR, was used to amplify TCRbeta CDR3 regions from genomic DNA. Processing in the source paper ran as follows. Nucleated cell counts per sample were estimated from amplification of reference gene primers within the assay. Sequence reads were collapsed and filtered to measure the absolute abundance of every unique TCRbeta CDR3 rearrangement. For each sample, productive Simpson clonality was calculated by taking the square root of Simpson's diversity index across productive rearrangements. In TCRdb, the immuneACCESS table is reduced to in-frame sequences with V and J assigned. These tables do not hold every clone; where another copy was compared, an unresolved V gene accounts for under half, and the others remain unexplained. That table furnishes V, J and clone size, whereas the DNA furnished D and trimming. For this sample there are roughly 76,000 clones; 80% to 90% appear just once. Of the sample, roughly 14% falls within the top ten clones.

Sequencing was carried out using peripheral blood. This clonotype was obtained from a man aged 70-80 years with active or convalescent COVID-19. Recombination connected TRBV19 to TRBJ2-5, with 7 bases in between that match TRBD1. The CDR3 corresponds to CASSDRVAKETQYF. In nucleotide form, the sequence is TGTGCCAGTAGCGACAGGGTTGCCAAAGAGACCCAGTACTTC. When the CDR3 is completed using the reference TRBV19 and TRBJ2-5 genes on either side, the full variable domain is DGGITQSPKYLFRKEGQNVTLSCEQNLNHDAMYWYRQDPGQGLRLIYYSQIVNDFQKGDIAEGYSVSREKKESFPLTVTSAQKNPTAFYLCASSDRVAKETQYFGPGTRLLVL.